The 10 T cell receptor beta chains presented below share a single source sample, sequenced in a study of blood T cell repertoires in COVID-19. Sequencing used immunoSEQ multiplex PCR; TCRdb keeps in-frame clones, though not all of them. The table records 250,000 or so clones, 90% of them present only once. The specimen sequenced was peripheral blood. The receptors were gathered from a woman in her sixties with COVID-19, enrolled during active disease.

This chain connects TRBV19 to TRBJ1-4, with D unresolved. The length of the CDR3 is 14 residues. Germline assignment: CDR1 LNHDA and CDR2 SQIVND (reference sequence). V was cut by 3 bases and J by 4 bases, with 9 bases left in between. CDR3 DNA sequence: TGTGCCAGTAGTATTGGGCACAGTAATGAAAAACTGTTTTTT. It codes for CASSIGHSNEKLFF.

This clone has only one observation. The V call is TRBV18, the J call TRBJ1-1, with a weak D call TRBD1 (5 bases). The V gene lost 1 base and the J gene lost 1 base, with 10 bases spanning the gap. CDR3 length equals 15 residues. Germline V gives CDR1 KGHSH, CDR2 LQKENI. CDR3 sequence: CASSPRTGQNTEAFF. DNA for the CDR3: TGTGCCAGCTCACCACGAACAGGACAGAACACTGAAGCTTTCTTT.

CDR3 DNA: TGTGCCAGCAGTTTTTGGGGAGGGGAGACCCAGTACTTC. It codes for CASSFWGGETQYF. The chain joins TRBV12-3 or TRBV12-4 to TRBJ2-5; 7 bases are a match to TRBD2. V trimming: 3 bases; J trimming: 5 bases; junction bases outside the gene matches: 3. This CDR3 region has 13 residues.

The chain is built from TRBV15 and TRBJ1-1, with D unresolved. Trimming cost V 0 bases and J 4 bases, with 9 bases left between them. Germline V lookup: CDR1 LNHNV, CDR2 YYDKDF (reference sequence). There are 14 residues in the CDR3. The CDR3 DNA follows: TGTGCCACCAGCAGAGATCTGGGAGGCACTGAAGCTTTCTTT. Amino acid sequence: CATSRDLGGTEAFF.

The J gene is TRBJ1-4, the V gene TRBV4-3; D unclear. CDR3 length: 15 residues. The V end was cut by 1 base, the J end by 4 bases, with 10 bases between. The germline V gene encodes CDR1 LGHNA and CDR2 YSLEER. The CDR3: CASSQVFRDNEKLFF. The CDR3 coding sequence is TGCGCCAGCAGCCAAGTGTTCCGGGATAATGAAAAACTGTTTTTT.

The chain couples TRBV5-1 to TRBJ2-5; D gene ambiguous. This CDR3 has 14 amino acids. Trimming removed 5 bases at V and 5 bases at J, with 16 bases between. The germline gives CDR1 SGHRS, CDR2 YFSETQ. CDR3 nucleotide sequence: TGCGCCAGCAGTGTAACCAGGCCCGTGGAGACCCAGTACTTC. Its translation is CASSVTRPVETQYF.

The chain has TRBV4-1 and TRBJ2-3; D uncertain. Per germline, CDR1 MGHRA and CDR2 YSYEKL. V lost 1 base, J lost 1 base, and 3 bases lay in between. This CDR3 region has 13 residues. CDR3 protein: CASSQAGTDTQYF. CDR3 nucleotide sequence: TGCGCCAGCAGCCAAGCGGGCACAGATACGCAGTATTTT.

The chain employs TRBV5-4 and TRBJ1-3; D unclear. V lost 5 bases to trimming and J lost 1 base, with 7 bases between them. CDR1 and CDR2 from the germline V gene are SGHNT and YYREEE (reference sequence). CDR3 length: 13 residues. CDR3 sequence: CASREVSGNTIYF. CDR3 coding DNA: TGTGCCAGCAGGGAGGTATCTGGAAACACCATATATTTT.

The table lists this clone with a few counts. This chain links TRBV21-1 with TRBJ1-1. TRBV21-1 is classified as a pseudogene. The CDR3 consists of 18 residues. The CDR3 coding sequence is TGTGCCAGCAGCAAAGAAGAGGACTCCCTGTGGAAGGTCACTGAAGCTTTCTTT. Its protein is CASSKEEDSLWKVTEAFF.

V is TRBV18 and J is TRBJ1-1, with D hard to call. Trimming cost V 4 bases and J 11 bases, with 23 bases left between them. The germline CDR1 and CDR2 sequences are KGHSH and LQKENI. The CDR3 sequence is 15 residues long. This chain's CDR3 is CASSQSTRTPPRAFF. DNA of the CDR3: TGTGCCAGCTCACAGAGCACACGAACGCCCCCGAGGGCTTTCTTT.